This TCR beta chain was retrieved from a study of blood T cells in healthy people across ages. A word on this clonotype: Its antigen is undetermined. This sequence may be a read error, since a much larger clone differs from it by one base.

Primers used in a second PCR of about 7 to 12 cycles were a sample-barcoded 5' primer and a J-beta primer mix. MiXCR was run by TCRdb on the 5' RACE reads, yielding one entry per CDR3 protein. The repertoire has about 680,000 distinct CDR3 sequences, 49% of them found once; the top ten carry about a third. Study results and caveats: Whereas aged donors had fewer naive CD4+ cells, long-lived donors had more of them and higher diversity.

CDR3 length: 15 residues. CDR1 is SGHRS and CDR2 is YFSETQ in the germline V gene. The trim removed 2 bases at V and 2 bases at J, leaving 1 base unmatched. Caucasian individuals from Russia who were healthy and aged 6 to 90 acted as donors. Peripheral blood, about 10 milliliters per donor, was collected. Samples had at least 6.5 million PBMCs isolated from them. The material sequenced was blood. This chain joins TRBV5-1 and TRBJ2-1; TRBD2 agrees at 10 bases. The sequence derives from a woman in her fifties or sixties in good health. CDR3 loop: CASSFLAGAYNEQFF. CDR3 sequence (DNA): TGCGCCAGCAGCTTTCTAGCGGGAGCCTACAATGAGCAGTTCTTC.